One sample yielded the 10 T cell receptor beta chains listed below, sequenced in a study of cytomegalovirus exposure and HLA in healthy donors. Repertoires were generated with immunoSEQ multiplex PCR, while TCRdb's copy carries only in-frame clones and drops some. The top ten hold 1% to 1.5% of the sample, which has 100,000 to 150,000 clones, 94% seen once. Sequencing used PBMCs. The receptors here all came from a woman aged 18-29 years in good health and CMV-seronegative.

This chain uses TRBV30 with TRBJ1-2; no definite D call. The CDR3 has 13 amino acids. CDR1 is GTSNPN, CDR2 SVGIG, per germline (reference sequence). Trimming took 5 bases from V and 2 from J, leaving 12 bases between them. CDR3 region: CAWGHGGNYGYTF. For the CDR3, the DNA is TGTGCCTGGGGCCACGGAGGGAACTATGGCTACACCTTC.

This chain connects TRBV18 to TRBJ1-4; maybe TRBD1 (6 bases). This CDR3 comprises 13 residues. The germline CDR1 and CDR2 sequences are KGHSH and LQKENI. Between the trimmed V and J ends, which lost 4 bases and 8 bases, there was a span of 11 bases. The CDR3 bases are TGTGCCAGCTCACGGACAGCTGGCGAAAAACTGTTTTTT. Its protein is CASSRTAGEKLFF.

This chain joins TRBV14 and TRBJ2-1; the match to TRBD2 covers 8 bases. Germline V lookup: CDR1 SGHDN, CDR2 FVKESK. V shed 8 bases, J shed 2 bases, and the junction held 8 bases outside the gene matches. This CDR3 is 15 amino acids long. The CDR3 is CASALGGVAYNEQFF. The CDR3 coding sequence is TGTGCCAGCGCCCTCGGGGGGGTGGCCTACAATGAGCAGTTCTTC.

This clone appeared once. The gene calls are TRBV29-1 and TRBJ2-2; D may be TRBD2 (5 bases). CDR1 SQVTM and CDR2 ANQGSEA come from the germline V gene. This CDR3 is built from 14 residues. V lost 4 bases and J 6 bases, leaving 15 bases between the germline ends. The CDR3, as DNA: TGCAGCGTTGTCGATAGCGTAGGGTCCGGGGAGCTGTTTTTT. Its protein is CSVVDSVGSGELFF.

In nucleotides, the CDR3 is TGCGCCAGCGAGAAAGGGGACTTGAGTTCCTACGAGCAGTACTTC. Translating it yields CASEKGDLSSYEQYF. The rearrangement links TRBV10-2 to TRBJ2-7; possible D gene TRBD2, 6 bases. V lost 8 bases and J lost 1, with 18 bases in between. This CDR3 is built from 15 residues. The germline V gene has CDR1 WSHSY and CDR2 SAAADI.

The CDR3: CASSLEGRFAGGRVGEQFF. Written as DNA, the CDR3 is TGTGCCAGCAGCTTAGAAGGGCGTTTCGCGGGAGGGCGTGTCGGCGAGCAGTTCTTC. The chain couples TRBV7-3 to TRBJ2-1; TRBD2 agrees at 9 bases. V lost 2 bases to trimming and J lost 10 bases; unmatched junction nucleotides: 21. This CDR3 is 19 amino acids long. The V gene's germline CDR1 is SGHTA and CDR2 FQGTGA.

J is TRBJ1-1 and V is TRBV18, with TRBD1 as a possible D gene (5 bases). Germline CDR1 is KGHSH and CDR2 is LQKENI. The CDR3 consists of 14 residues. Trimming took 0 bases from V and 5 from J, leaving 10 bases between them. The CDR3 sequence is CASSPPLGGTEAFF. The CDR3 DNA reads as TGTGCCAGCTCACCACCCCTGGGGGGAACTGAAGCTTTCTTT.

This chain links TRBV10-3 with TRBJ2-1; 10 bases agree with TRBD2. This CDR3 comprises 14 residues. Losses at the gene ends were 4 bases for V and 4 bases for J; bases not matched to a gene: 1. Germline V gives CDR1 ENHRY, CDR2 SYGVKD. CDR3 region: CAISGAGGYNEQFF. CDR3 in DNA: TGTGCCATCAGTGGAGCGGGAGGGTACAATGAGCAGTTCTTC.

CDR3 sequence reads: CASSGSGREYAGNTIYF. DNA for the CDR3: TGTGCCAGCAGCGGATCCGGACGGGAATATGCTGGAAACACCATATATTTT. The V gene is TRBV4-2, the J gene TRBJ1-3; no clear D. The CDR3 is made up of 17 amino acids. The V end was cut by 5 bases, the J end by 2 bases, with 19 bases between. Germline V gene data show CDR1 as LGHNA and CDR2 as YNFKEQ.

The CDR3 DNA reads TGCGCCAGCACCATCGGGACAGGGTACTCTAACTATGGCTACACCTTC. It is translated as CASTIGTGYSNYGYTF. The V call is TRBV5-1, the J call TRBJ1-2; 9 bases line up with TRBD1. Losses at the gene ends were 6 bases for V and 0 bases for J; bases not matched to a gene: 9. CDR3 length: 16 amino acids. In germline, CDR1 is SGHRS, CDR2 YFSETQ. Together with reference TRBV5-1 and TRBJ1-2, the CDR3 gives the full variable domain: KAGVTQTPRYLIKTRGQQVTLSCSPISGHRSVSWYQQTPGQGLQFLFEYFSETQRNKGNFPGRFSGRQFSNSRSEMNVSTLELGDSALYLCASTIGTGYSNYGYTFGSGTRLTVV.